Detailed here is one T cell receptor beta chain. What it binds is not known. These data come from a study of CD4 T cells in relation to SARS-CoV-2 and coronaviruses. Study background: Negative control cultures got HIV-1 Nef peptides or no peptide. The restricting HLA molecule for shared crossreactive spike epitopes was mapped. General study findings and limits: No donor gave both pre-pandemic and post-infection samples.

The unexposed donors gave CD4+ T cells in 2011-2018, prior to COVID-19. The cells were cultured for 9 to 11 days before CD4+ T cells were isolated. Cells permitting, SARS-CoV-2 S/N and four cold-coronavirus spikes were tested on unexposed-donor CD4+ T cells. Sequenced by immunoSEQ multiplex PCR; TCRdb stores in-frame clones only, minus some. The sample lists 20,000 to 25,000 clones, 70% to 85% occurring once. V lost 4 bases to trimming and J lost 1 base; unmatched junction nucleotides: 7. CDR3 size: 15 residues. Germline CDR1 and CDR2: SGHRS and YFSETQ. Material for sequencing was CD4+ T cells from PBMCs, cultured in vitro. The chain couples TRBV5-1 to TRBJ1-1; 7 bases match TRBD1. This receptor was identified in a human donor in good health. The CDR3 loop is CASSPDRVGNTEAFF. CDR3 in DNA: TGCGCCAGCAGCCCTGACAGGGTTGGGAACACTGAAGCTTTCTTT.